This T cell receptor beta chain was captured by sequencing in a study of patients and donors after allogeneic stem cell transplantation. This CDR3 is built from 15 residues. Trimming took 8 bases from V and 6 from J, leaving 20 bases between them. Germline V CDR1 and CDR2: MNHEY, SVGEGT. TCRdb ran MiXCR on the RT-PCR reads and lists one entry per CDR3 protein. Among some 87,000 distinct CDR3 sequences listed, approximately 49% were seen once. The chain recombines TRBV6-2 or TRBV6-3 with TRBJ1-5; D is unclear. The specimen sequenced was blood, either unsorted or a sorted T cell fraction (not recorded which). This receptor was taken from a human donor who was either an allogeneic HSCT recipient or a stem cell or donor lymphocyte infusion donor (not recorded which). It is not recorded whose cells these are; they may come from a transplant donor. The CDR3 sequence is CASDRDAGVRQPQHF. In DNA form, the CDR3 reads TGTGCCAGCGATAGAGACGCCGGGGTTCGTCAGCCCCAGCATTTT.